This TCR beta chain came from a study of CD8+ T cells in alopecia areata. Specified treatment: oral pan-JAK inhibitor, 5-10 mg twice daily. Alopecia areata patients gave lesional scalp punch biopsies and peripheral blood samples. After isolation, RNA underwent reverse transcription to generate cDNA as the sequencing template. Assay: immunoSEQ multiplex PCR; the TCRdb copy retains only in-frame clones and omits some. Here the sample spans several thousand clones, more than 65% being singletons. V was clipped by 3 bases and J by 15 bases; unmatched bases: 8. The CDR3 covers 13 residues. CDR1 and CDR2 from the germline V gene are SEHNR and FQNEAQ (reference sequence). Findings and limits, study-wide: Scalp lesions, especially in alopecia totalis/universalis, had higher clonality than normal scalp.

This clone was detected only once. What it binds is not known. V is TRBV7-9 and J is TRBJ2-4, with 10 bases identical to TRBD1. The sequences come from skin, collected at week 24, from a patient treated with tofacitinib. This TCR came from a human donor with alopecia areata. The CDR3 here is CASSLGQGLSGYF. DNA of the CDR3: TGTGCCAGCAGCTTGGGACAGGGGCTGTCTGGGTACTTC.